The 32 T cell receptor beta chains below were found in one sample sequenced in a study of cytotoxic CD8 clonotypes in ibrutinib-treated CLL. Using immunoSEQ multiplex PCR, the repertoire was profiled, and TCRdb retains in-frame clones only, with some absent. The sample includes some 150,000 clones, 77% seen only once; the top ten take approximately 27%. The sequencing used PBMCs, collected after 12 months of ibrutinib treatment. The source is a human donor with chronic lymphocytic leukemia.

The CDR3 bases are TGTGCCAGTCACCCCAGTCCGCGGACTGAAGCTTTCTTT. Translated, it gives CASHPSPRTEAFF. The gene calls are TRBV28 and TRBJ1-1; D remains ambiguous. CDR1 and CDR2 (germline): MDHEN, SYDVKM. The CDR3 sequence is 13 residues long. Trimming left V 9 bases short and J 5 bases short, with 16 bases between.

The chain employs TRBV30 and TRBJ2-2, with 7 bases identical to TRBD2. The CDR3 has 14 residues. The junction had 7 bases not matched to a gene; V was cut back by 3 bases and J by 6 bases. Germline loops: CDR1 GTSNPN, CDR2 SVGIG (reference sequence). CDR3 residues: CAWRPYGGAGELFF. In DNA form, the CDR3 reads TGTGCCTGGAGGCCTTATGGGGGGGCCGGGGAGCTGTTTTTT.

This clone was seen a single time. The CDR3 region is CASSTDRAYGYTF. CDR3 nucleotide sequence: TGTGCCAGCAGCACTGACAGGGCCTATGGCTACACCTTC. The V gene is TRBV5-6, the J gene TRBJ1-2; 7 bases line up with TRBD1. The CDR3 is made up of 13 amino acids. With 4 bases clipped from V and 4 bases from J, the junction kept 4 bases outside the gene matches. CDR1 SGHDT and CDR2 YYEEEE come from the germline V gene.

This chain joins TRBV18 and TRBJ2-7, with 7 bases identical to TRBD1. The trim removed 3 bases at V and 3 bases at J, leaving 5 bases unmatched. The CDR3 is 14 amino acids. Germline V gene sequence: CDR1 KGHSH, CDR2 LQKENI. Here the CDR3 DNA reads TGTGCCAGCTCACCCCGACAGGGCCGCTACGAGCAGTACTTC. Protein product: CASSPRQGRYEQYF.

The chain links TRBV6-5 to TRBJ1-4, with D possibly matching TRBD1 (5 bases). Germline CDR1 MNHEY, CDR2 SVGAGI. V lost 0 bases and J 8 bases, leaving 13 bases between the germline ends. The CDR3 has 15 amino acids. The CDR3 loop is CASSYSGQGNEKLFF. The CDR3 nucleotides are TGTGCCAGCAGTTACTCGGGGCAGGGAAACGAAAAACTGTTTTTT.

This clone was picked up a small number of times. This chain links TRBV5-1 with TRBJ2-7; D remains unclear. V lost 5 bases and J lost 3, with 12 bases in between. The CDR3 extends over 13 amino acids. Germline CDR1 reads SGHRS; CDR2 reads YFSETQ. The CDR3 DNA reads TGCGCCAGCAGAGATCGCCCATTCTACGAGCAGTACTTC. This translates into CASRDRPFYEQYF.

This clone has more than one count but fewer than ten. The chain employs TRBV5-4 and TRBJ2-7, with D possibly TRBD1 on 6 matching bases. CDR3 length: 14 residues. V gave up 3 bases and J gave up 4 bases, with 14 bases separating them. Per germline, CDR1 SGHNT and CDR2 YYREEE (reference sequence). CDR3 sequence (DNA): TGTGCCAGCAGCTCCCAGGGGATGAGTTACGAGCAGTACTTC. This codes for CASSSQGMSYEQYF.

This clone has a single count. The V call is TRBV27, the J call TRBJ2-7; no firm D call. Germline V gene sequence: CDR1 MNHEY, CDR2 SMNVEV (reference sequence). This CDR3 contains 14 residues. With 6 bases removed from V and 2 bases from J, the gap between germline ends came to 14 bases. In DNA form, the CDR3 reads TGTGCCAGCAGCTCAACCCTAGTTCCCTACGAGCAGTACTTC. This sequence encodes CASSSTLVPYEQYF.

The chain is built from TRBV18 and TRBJ1-2; a possible D gene is TRBD1 (6 bases). CDR1 is KGHSH, CDR2 LQKENI, per germline. The length of the CDR3 is 13 residues. Trimming cost V 6 bases and J 2 bases, with 10 bases left between them. In DNA form, the CDR3 reads TGTGCCAGCTCGGTCGGGACAAACTATGGCTACACCTTC. Amino acid sequence: CASSVGTNYGYTF.

The rearrangement uses TRBV7-6 and TRBJ2-3; 10 positions agree with TRBD1. The germline gives CDR1 SGHVS, CDR2 FNYEAQ. The CDR3 totals 17 residues. J was trimmed by 4 bases and V by 3 bases; bases with no gene match: 10. CDR3 DNA sequence: TGTGCCAGCAGCTTTGTCGGGACAGGGGAGTATGCAGATACGCAGTATTTT. It is translated as CASSFVGTGEYADTQYF. Full variable domain (outside the CDR3, taken from reference TRBV7-6 and TRBJ2-3): GAGVSQSPRYKVTKRGQDVALRCDPISGHVSLYWYRQALGQGPEFLTYFNYEAQQDKSGLPNDRFSAERPEGSISTLTIQRTEQRDSAMYRCASSFVGTGEYADTQYFGPGTRLTVL.

J is TRBJ2-5 and V is TRBV7-9; TRBD1 aligns across 7 bases. V gave up 5 bases and J gave up 1 base; unmatched junction bases: 7. CDR1 is SEHNR, CDR2 FQNEAQ, per germline (reference sequence). This CDR3 comprises 15 residues. The CDR3 sequence is CASSQPTGSQETQYF. CDR3 nucleotides: TGTGCCAGCAGCCAACCGACAGGGAGCCAAGAGACCCAGTACTTC.

The CDR3 loop is CASRSTGVSNQPQHF. Here the CDR3 DNA reads TGTGCCAGCAGGTCGACAGGGGTTAGCAATCAGCCCCAGCATTTT. The chain couples TRBV28 to TRBJ1-5; TRBD1 agrees at 8 bases. Trimming cost V 6 bases and J 0 bases; bases outside gene matches: 4. The V gene's germline CDR1 is MDHEN and CDR2 SYDVKM. The CDR3 covers 15 residues.

The V gene is TRBV9, the J gene TRBJ1-4; D gene uncertain. The CDR3 has 13 amino acids. Germline-derived CDR1 and CDR2 are SGDLS and YYNGEE. With 6 bases removed from V and 10 bases from J, the gap between germline ends came to 16 bases. The CDR3 reads CASNPGYSGKLFF. The CDR3 nucleotides read TGTGCCAGCAACCCTGGGTATTCGGGAAAACTGTTTTTT. The full variable domain, its missing parts supplied by reference TRBV9 and TRBJ1-4, is DSGVTQTPKHLITATGQRVTLRCSPRSGDLSVYWYQQSLDQGLQFLIQYYNGEERAKGNILERFSAQQFPDLHSELNLSSLELGDSALYFCASNPGYSGKLFFGSGTQLSVL.

This clone was seen more than once but under ten times. The J gene is TRBJ2-5, the V gene TRBV11-1; 8 nucleotides align to TRBD1. The CDR3 runs to 14 residues. J lost 2 bases, V lost 5 bases, and 4 bases had no gene match. Germline V gene data show CDR1 as SGHAT and CDR2 as FQDESV (reference sequence). The CDR3 sequence: CASSLGTGQETQYF. For the CDR3, the DNA is TGTGCCAGCAGCCTCGGGACAGGTCAAGAGACCCAGTACTTC.

The V and J genes are TRBV7-2 and TRBJ2-1, with 8 bases lining up with TRBD2. The V segment lost 1 base and the J segment 4 bases; nucleotides outside the gene matches: 9. CDR3 length: 17 residues. The germline V gene has CDR1 SGHTA and CDR2 FQGNSA. This CDR3 reads CASSLVGSGVIYNEQFF. In DNA, the CDR3 is TGTGCCAGCAGCTTAGTTGGTAGCGGGGTTATTTACAATGAGCAGTTCTTC. Drawing the rest from reference TRBV7-2 and TRBJ2-1, the complete variable domain is GAGVSQSPSNKVTEKGKDVELRCDPISGHTALYWYRQSLGQGLEFLIYFQGNSAPDKSGLPSDRFSAERTGGSVSTLTIQRTQQEDSAVYLCASSLVGSGVIYNEQFFGPGTRLTVL.

The chain links TRBV6-5 to TRBJ2-3; possibly TRBD1 or TRBD2 for D (6 bases each). CDR1 is MNHEY, CDR2 SVGAGI, per germline. The V end was cut by 4 bases, the J end by 6 bases, with 17 bases between. There are 15 residues in the CDR3. CDR3 sequence (DNA): TGTGCCAGCAGTTGGGCCGGAGGGGGGATGGATACGCAGTATTTT. Amino acids: CASSWAGGGMDTQYF.

This clone was counted only a few times. The chain uses TRBV5-1 and TRBJ2-2; D ambiguous. Germline V gene sequence: CDR1 SGHRS, CDR2 YFSETQ. The CDR3 totals 16 residues. V dropped 0 bases and J dropped 1 base, with 10 bases sitting between them. The CDR3 is CASSLAVVQNTGELFF. DNA of the CDR3: TGCGCCAGCAGCTTGGCTGTGGTCCAGAACACCGGGGAGCTGTTTTTT. The full variable domain, with the rest looked up from reference TRBV5-1 and TRBJ2-2, is KAGVTQTPRYLIKTRGQQVTLSCSPISGHRSVSWYQQTPGQGLQFLFEYFSETQRNKGNFPGRFSGRQFSNSRSEMNVSTLELGDSALYLCASSLAVVQNTGELFFGEGSRLTVL.

V is TRBV28 and J is TRBJ1-4, with 9 bases identical to TRBD1. The ends lost 5 bases at V and 5 bases at J; junction bases unmatched: 9. Germline CDR1 and CDR2: MDHEN and SYDVKM. The CDR3 is 16 residues long. The CDR3 nucleotides are TGTGCCAGCAGTCGAACAGGGGGCGCATTGAATGAAAAACTGTTTTTT. Its translation is CASSRTGGALNEKLFF.

The V call is TRBV2, the J call TRBJ2-2; D assignment may be TRBD1 or TRBD2 (5 bases each). Germline CDR1 is SNHLY and CDR2 is FYNNEI. The V end was cut by 6 bases, the J end by 3 bases, with 11 bases between. CDR3 size: 14 residues. Written as DNA, the CDR3 is TGTGCCAGCAGCCCGGGGCCGTACACCGGGGAGCTGTTTTTT. Its protein product is CASSPGPYTGELFF.

The rearrangement uses TRBV9 and TRBJ1-1; no firm D call. From germline, CDR1 is SGDLS and CDR2 YYNGEE. Trimming removed 0 bases from V and 2 bases from J, with 8 bases in between. CDR3 length equals 14 residues. CDR3 region: CASSVVVRNTEAFF. In DNA form, the CDR3 reads TGTGCCAGCAGCGTAGTAGTACGCAACACTGAAGCTTTCTTT.

The gene calls are TRBV5-1 and TRBJ1-5, with D possibly being TRBD1 (6 bases). V was clipped by 4 bases and J by 4 bases, with 18 bases between them. CDR1 is SGHRS and CDR2 is YFSETQ in the germline V gene. This CDR3 has 16 amino acids. CDR3 sequence: CASSPGSTGRNQPQHF. The CDR3, as DNA: TGCGCCAGCAGCCCTGGGTCAACAGGGAGAAATCAGCCCCAGCATTTT.

This chain links TRBV6-5 with TRBJ2-1; 11 bases are a match to TRBD2. The CDR3 covers 16 residues. V was pared by 4 bases and J by 7 bases, with 9 bases of the junction left unmatched. Germline CDR1 is MNHEY and CDR2 is SVGAGI. In DNA, the CDR3 is TGTGCCAGCAGTTCCAGGTGGCTAGCGGGGGGAAATGAGCAGTTCTTC. Amino acids: CASSSRWLAGGNEQFF.

In the case of this clone: This clone may be a read error of a much larger clone one base away. This sample includes further DNA sequences coding for the same CDR3. The V call is TRBV2, the J call TRBJ2-7, with 11 bases matching TRBD1. The CDR3 extends over 15 amino acids. Germline values: CDR1 SNHLY, CDR2 FYNNEI. V was clipped by 8 bases and J by 4 bases; unmatched bases: 10. The CDR3 is CASGRAGQGGYEQYF. CDR3 DNA sequence: TGTGCCAGCGGGCGGGCGGGACAGGGGGGGTACGAGCAGTACTTC.

The chain is built from TRBV28 and TRBJ2-2; 9 bases map to TRBD2. Trimming at V came to 3 bases and at J to 4 bases, leaving 3 bases not matched to a gene. This CDR3 is built from 15 residues. Germline V gene data show CDR1 as MDHEN and CDR2 as SYDVKM. The CDR3 loop reads CASSFLAGPTGELFF. Written as DNA, the CDR3 is TGTGCCAGCAGTTTCCTAGCGGGACCCACCGGGGAGCTGTTTTTT.

The V and J genes are TRBV10-3 and TRBJ2-7; 8 bases are shared with TRBD1. CDR3 size: 17 residues. Germline CDR1 reads ENHRY; CDR2 reads SYGVKD. The V and J ends lost 6 bases and 0 bases, in that order; junction bases with no gene match: 13. CDR3 sequence reads: CAISGPLTGESSYEQYF. The CDR3 DNA is TGTGCCATCAGCGGACCCTTGACAGGGGAAAGCTCCTACGAGCAGTACTTC.

This chain links TRBV6-5 with TRBJ2-6; TRBD1 agrees at 10 bases. After removal of 2 bases from V and 3 bases from J, the junction contained 1 base not matched to a gene. The germline gives CDR1 MNHEY, CDR2 SVGAGI. The CDR3 sequence is 16 residues long. CDR3 sequence reads: CASSYGQGGGANVLTF. CDR3 nucleotide sequence: TGTGCCAGCAGTTACGGACAGGGGGGTGGGGCCAACGTCCTGACTTTC.

This chain connects TRBV19 to TRBJ2-5; TRBD2 matches 16 bases. V trimming: 5 bases; J trimming: 6 bases; junction bases outside the gene matches: 9. The CDR3 sequence is 17 residues long. Germline V gene sequence: CDR1 LNHDA, CDR2 SQIVND (reference sequence). The CDR3 nucleotides are TGTGCCAGTAGTTCCGGGACTAGCGGGAGGGCCGGGCAGACCCAGTACTTC. The encoded protein is CASSSGTSGRAGQTQYF.

This clone has only a few counts. V is TRBV29-1 and J is TRBJ2-5; D call uncertain. Germline V gene sequence: CDR1 SQVTM, CDR2 ANQGSEA. This CDR3 comprises 13 residues. V was shortened by 1 base and J by 2 bases, with 8 bases between the two germline ends. The CDR3 spells CSVEARVQETQYF. DNA of the CDR3: TGCAGCGTTGAAGCTAGAGTTCAAGAGACCCAGTACTTC. The variable domain in full, completed from reference TRBV29-1 and TRBJ2-5, reads SAVISQKPSRDICQRGTSLTIQCQVDSQVTMMFWYRQQPGQSLTLIATANQGSEATYESGFVIDKFPISRPNLTFSTLTVSNMSPEDSSIYLCSVEARVQETQYFGPGTRLLVL.

The chain has TRBV15 and TRBJ1-1; 8 bases match TRBD1. The CDR3 covers 15 residues. Germline trimming cut 0 bases from V and 4 bases from J; bases unmatched to any gene: 4. The germline V gene has CDR1 LNHNV and CDR2 YYDKDF (reference sequence). The CDR3 sequence is CATSRDDRGTTEAFF. DNA of the CDR3: TGTGCCACCAGCAGAGATGACAGGGGAACCACTGAAGCTTTCTTT.

The chain joins TRBV5-1 to TRBJ2-1, with D possibly being TRBD2 (6 bases). Germline V gene sequence: CDR1 SGHRS, CDR2 YFSETQ. Trimming removed 0 bases at V and 2 bases at J, with 18 bases between. The CDR3 is 18 amino acids. CDR3 sequence: CASSLVQLSGDAYNEQFF. The CDR3 bases are TGCGCCAGCAGCTTGGTTCAACTTAGCGGTGACGCCTACAATGAGCAGTTCTTC.

This clone was seen a few times. This chain joins TRBV2 and TRBJ1-1, with D uncertain. The ends were cut back, 6 bases at V and 6 bases at J, with 14 bases in the middle. Germline CDR1 and CDR2: SNHLY and FYNNEI. This CDR3 is built from 13 residues. CDR3 amino acids: CASRRVNGAEAFF. In nucleotides, the CDR3 is TGTGCCAGCAGAAGGGTTAACGGGGCTGAAGCTTTCTTT.

The V gene is TRBV19, the J gene TRBJ2-7; 11 positions match TRBD1. This CDR3 comprises 14 residues. V dropped 5 bases and J dropped 5; count of bases not matched to a gene: 5. Looked up from germline, CDR1 is LNHDA and CDR2 is SQIVND (reference sequence). Here the CDR3 DNA reads TGTGCCAGTAGTTTTAGGACAGGGGGCAACGAGCAGTACTTC. This encodes CASSFRTGGNEQYF.